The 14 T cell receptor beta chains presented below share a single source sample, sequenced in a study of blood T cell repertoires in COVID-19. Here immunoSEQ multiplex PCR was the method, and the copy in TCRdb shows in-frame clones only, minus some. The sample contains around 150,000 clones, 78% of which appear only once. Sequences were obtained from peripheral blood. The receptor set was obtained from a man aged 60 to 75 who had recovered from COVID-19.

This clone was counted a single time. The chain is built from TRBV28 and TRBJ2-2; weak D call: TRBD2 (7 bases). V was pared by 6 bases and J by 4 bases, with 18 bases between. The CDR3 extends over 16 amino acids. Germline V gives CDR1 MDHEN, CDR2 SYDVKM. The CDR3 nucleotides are TGTGCCAGCAGCCCGTCGGCAGGGGAGGGCACCGGGGAGCTGTTTTTT. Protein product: CASSPSAGEGTGELFF.

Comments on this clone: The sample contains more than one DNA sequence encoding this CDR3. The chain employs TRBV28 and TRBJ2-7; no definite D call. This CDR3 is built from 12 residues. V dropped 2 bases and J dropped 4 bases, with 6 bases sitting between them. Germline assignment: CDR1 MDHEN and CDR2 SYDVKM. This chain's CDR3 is CASSLPGYEQYF. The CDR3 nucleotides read TGTGCCAGCAGTTTACCCGGGTACGAGCAGTACTTC. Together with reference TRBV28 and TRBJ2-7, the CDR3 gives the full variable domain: DVKVTQSSRYLVKRTGEKVFLECVQDMDHENMFWYRQDPGLGLRLIYFSYDVKMKEKGDIPEGYSVSREKKERFSLILESASTNQTSMYLCASSLPGYEQYFGPGTRLTVT.

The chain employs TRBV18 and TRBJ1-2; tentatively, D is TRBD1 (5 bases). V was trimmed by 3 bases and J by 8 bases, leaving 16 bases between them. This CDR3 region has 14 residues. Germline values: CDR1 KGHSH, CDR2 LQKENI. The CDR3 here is CASSPVAGVEGYTF. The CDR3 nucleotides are TGTGCCAGCTCACCGGTTGCGGGGGTCGAAGGCTACACCTTC.

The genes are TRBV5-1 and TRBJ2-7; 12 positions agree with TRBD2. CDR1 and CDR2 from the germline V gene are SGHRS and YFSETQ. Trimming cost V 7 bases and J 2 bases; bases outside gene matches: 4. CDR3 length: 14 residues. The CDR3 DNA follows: TGCGCCAGCGCGTGGACTAGCGGGACCTACGAGCAGTACTTC. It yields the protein CASAWTSGTYEQYF.

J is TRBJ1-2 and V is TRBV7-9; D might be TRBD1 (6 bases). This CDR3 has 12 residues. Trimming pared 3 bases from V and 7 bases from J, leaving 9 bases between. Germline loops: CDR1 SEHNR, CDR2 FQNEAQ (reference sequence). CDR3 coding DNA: TGTGCCAGCAGCTTGGGGGGGCTTGGCTACACCTTC. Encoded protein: CASSLGGLGYTF.

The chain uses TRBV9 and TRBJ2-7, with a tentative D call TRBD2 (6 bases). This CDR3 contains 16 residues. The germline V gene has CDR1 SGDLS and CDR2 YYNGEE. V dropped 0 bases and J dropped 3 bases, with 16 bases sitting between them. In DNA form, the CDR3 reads TGTGCCAGCAGCGTAGGGGGTACAGAGGGAGGCTACGAGCAGTACTTC. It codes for CASSVGGTEGGYEQYF.

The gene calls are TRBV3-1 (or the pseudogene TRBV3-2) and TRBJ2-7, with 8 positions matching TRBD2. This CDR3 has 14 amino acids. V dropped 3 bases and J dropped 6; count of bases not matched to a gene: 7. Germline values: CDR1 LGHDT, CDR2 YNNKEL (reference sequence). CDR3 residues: CASSQQRGPLEQYF. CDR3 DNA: TGTGCCAGCAGCCAGCAGCGGGGGCCCCTCGAGCAGTACTTC.

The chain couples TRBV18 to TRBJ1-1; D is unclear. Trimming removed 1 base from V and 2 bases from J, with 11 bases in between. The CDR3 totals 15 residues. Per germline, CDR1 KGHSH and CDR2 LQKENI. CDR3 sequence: CASSPLGSINTEAFF. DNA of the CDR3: TGTGCCAGCTCACCACTCGGGAGTATCAACACTGAAGCTTTCTTT.

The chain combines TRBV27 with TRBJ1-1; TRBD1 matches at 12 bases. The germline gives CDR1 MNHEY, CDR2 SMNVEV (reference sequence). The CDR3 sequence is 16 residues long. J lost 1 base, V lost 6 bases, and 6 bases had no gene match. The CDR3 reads CASREGQGAKNTEAFF. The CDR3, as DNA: TGTGCCAGCAGGGAGGGACAGGGGGCCAAGAACACTGAAGCTTTCTTT.

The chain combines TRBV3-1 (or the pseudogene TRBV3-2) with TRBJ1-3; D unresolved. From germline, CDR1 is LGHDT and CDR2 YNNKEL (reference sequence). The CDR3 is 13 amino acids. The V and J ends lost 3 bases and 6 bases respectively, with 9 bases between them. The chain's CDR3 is CASSHGRENTIYF. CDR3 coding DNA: TGTGCCAGCAGCCACGGGCGGGAAAACACCATATATTTT.

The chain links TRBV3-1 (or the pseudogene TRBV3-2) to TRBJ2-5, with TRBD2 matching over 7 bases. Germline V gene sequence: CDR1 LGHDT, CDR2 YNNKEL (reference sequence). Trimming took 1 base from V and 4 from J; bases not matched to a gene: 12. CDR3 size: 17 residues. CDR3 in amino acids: CASSQGGGIGIAETQYF. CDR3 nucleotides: TGTGCCAGCAGCCAAGGGGGGGGGATAGGGATAGCAGAGACCCAGTACTTC.

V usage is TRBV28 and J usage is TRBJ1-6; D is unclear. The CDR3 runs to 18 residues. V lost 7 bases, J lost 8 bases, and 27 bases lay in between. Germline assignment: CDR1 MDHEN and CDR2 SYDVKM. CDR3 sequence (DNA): TGTGCCAGCACTTCCCAGGTTCTGGGGTTCGGGGTGGATTCACCCCTCCACTTT. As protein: CASTSQVLGFGVDSPLHF.

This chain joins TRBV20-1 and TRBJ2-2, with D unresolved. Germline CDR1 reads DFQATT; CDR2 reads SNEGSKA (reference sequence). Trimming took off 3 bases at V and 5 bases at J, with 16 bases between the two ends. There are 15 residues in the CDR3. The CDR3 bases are TGCAGTGCTAGTGTGACTGCTGTTGGGACCGGGGAGCTGTTTTTT. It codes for CSASVTAVGTGELFF.

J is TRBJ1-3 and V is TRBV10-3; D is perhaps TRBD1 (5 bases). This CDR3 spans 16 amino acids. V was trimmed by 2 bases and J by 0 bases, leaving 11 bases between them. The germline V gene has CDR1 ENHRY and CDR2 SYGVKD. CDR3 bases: TGTGCCATCAGTGAGCCGGGACTTATCTCTGGAAACACCATATATTTT. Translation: CAISEPGLISGNTIYF.